The 9 T cell receptor beta chains in this list originate from one sample, sequenced in a study of blood T cell repertoires in COVID-19. The protocol was immunoSEQ multiplex PCR, while the TCRdb copy is restricted to in-frame clones and leaves out a portion. The sample yields 70,000 to 95,000 clones, around four fifths seen once. Sequencing was performed on peripheral blood. The origin of the receptors is a woman in her 70s with active or convalescent COVID-19.

In this sample, this clone turned up once. The CDR3 nucleotides are TGTGCCAGCAGCTCCGCAATAGCGGGGTCTAGCACAGATACGCAGTATTTT. Translating it yields CASSSAIAGSSTDTQYF. The chain uses TRBV5-4 and TRBJ2-3; 8 bases align to TRBD2. V shed 3 bases, J shed 0 bases, and the junction held 9 bases outside the gene matches. CDR1 is SGHNT, CDR2 YYREEE, per germline (reference sequence). The CDR3 contains 17 residues.

The rearrangement uses TRBV10-1 and TRBJ1-1; 9 bases line up with TRBD1. Per germline, CDR1 WNHNN and CDR2 SYGVQD (reference sequence). The CDR3 is 16 amino acids. Trimming took 6 bases from V and 5 from J; bases not matched to a gene: 13. This CDR3 reads CASSSGTGRGRTEAFF. CDR3 DNA sequence: TGCGCCAGCAGCTCCGGGACAGGGAGGGGCCGGACTGAAGCTTTCTTT.

This chain joins TRBV4-1 and TRBJ2-1, with D possibly TRBD1 on 6 matching bases. Germline V gene sequence: CDR1 MGHRA, CDR2 YSYEKL. The CDR3 is 15 amino acids. V was cut by 4 bases and J by 7 bases, with 17 bases left in between. CDR3 coding DNA: TGCGCCAGCAGCCGCCCTGGGCAGGGGAATAATGAGCAGTTCTTC. Its protein product is CASSRPGQGNNEQFF.

The chain uses TRBV7-2 and TRBJ2-5; perhaps TRBD1 as D (6 bases). There are 15 residues in the CDR3. The ends were cut back, 5 bases at V and 3 bases at J, with 16 bases in the middle. Germline V gene lookup returns CDR1 SGHTA and CDR2 FQGNSA. CDR3 region: CASSRLIDRKETQYF. CDR3 sequence (DNA): TGTGCCAGCAGCAGGCTGATCGACAGGAAAGAGACCCAGTACTTC.

The chain employs TRBV9 and TRBJ2-3; D gene ambiguous. The CDR3 has 15 amino acids. Germline CDR1 reads SGDLS; CDR2 reads YYNGEE. V lost 0 bases and J 2 bases, leaving 10 bases between the germline ends. The CDR3 here is CASSVVGQNTDTQYF. The DNA for the CDR3 is TGTGCCAGCAGCGTAGTTGGGCAGAACACAGATACGCAGTATTTT.

The chain employs TRBV25-1 and TRBJ2-2; D might be TRBD2 (6 bases). Germline loops: CDR1 MGHDK, CDR2 SYGVNS. The CDR3 has 16 amino acids. V dropped 7 bases and J dropped 0 bases, with 15 bases sitting between them. This CDR3 is CASTGRRDSNTGELFF. DNA of the CDR3: TGTGCCAGCACCGGAAGGCGGGATTCGAACACCGGGGAGCTGTTTTTT.

The CDR3 DNA is TGTGCCAGCAGCCAAGCCGGGACAGACCACTCTGGAAACACCATATATTTT. As protein: CASSQAGTDHSGNTIYF. The chain employs TRBV4-2 and TRBJ1-3, with 7 bases fitting TRBD1. The CDR3 has 17 amino acids. CDR1 and CDR2 from the germline V gene are LGHNA and YNFKEQ. J lost 0 bases, V lost 1 base, and 6 bases had no gene match.

The chain joins TRBV5-1 to TRBJ1-6; the match to TRBD1 covers 7 bases. Trimming removed 4 bases from V and 7 bases from J; junction bases left unmatched: 11. Germline assignment: CDR1 SGHRS and CDR2 YFSETQ. The CDR3 runs 16 residues. This CDR3 is CASSRTDRVGNSPLHF. The CDR3 nucleotides are TGCGCCAGCAGCAGGACCGACAGGGTGGGGAATTCACCCCTCCACTTT.

V gene TRBV5-5 combines with J gene TRBJ2-3; a possible D gene is TRBD2 (7 bases). CDR3 length: 16 residues. The germline gives CDR1 SGHKS, CDR2 YYEKEE (reference sequence). The V end was cut by 3 bases, the J end by 6 bases, with 20 bases between. As DNA, the CDR3 is TGTGCCAGCAGCTCCTCTCAAGGGGGGGCCCTGGATACGCAGTATTTT. Its translation: CASSSSQGGALDTQYF.